The 9 T cell receptor beta chains below all came from one sample that was sequenced in a study of blood T cell repertoires in COVID-19. The protocol was immunoSEQ multiplex PCR, while the TCRdb copy is restricted to in-frame clones and leaves out a portion. The profile shows some 200,000 clones, about 92% of them singletons. Sequenced: peripheral blood. The receptors were sampled from a man between 25 and 39 years old with acute or convalescent COVID-19.

The chain couples TRBV4-1 to TRBJ1-2, with no clear D. Germline assignment: CDR1 MGHRA and CDR2 YSYEKL. V was shortened by 5 bases and J by 5 bases, with 6 bases between the two germline ends. CDR3 length: 11 amino acids. CDR3 nucleotide sequence: TGCGCCAGCAGCTCAATTTATGGCTACACCTTC. Translated: CASSSIYGYTF.

This rearrangement joins TRBV5-1 to TRBJ2-3; TRBD2 matches at 7 bases. V gave up 7 bases and J gave up 5 bases; unmatched junction bases: 13. CDR3 size: 15 residues. Germline CDR1 SGHRS, CDR2 YFSETQ. CDR3 residues: CASAPSGTGGDTQYF. The CDR3 DNA is TGCGCCAGCGCCCCAAGCGGGACGGGGGGAGATACGCAGTATTTT.

V is TRBV2 and J is TRBJ2-7, with D possibly matching TRBD1 (6 bases). This CDR3 spans 13 amino acids. Germline V gene lookup returns CDR1 SNHLY and CDR2 FYNNEI. Trimming stripped 8 bases from V and 4 bases from J, with 15 bases between. CDR3 loop: CASGRDNEYEQYF. As DNA, the CDR3 is TGTGCCAGCGGTAGGGACAATGAGTACGAGCAGTACTTC.

This chain uses TRBV28 with TRBJ1-2, with a possible D match to TRBD1 (5 bases). Trimming shortened V by 2 bases and J by 1 base, and 11 bases separated the two germline ends. Germline CDR1 MDHEN, CDR2 SYDVKM. The CDR3 spans 15 residues. The CDR3 here is CASSLLLTDNYGYTF. CDR3 coding DNA: TGTGCCAGCAGTTTACTTTTGACAGATAACTATGGCTACACCTTC.

This clone was observed a single time. The rearrangement joins TRBV6-1 to TRBJ1-5; 7 bases match TRBD1. The CDR3 is 15 residues long. Germline lookup yields CDR1 MNHNS and CDR2 SASEGT. The V segment lost 2 bases and the J segment 4 bases; nucleotides outside the gene matches: 5. The CDR3 DNA reads as TGTGCCAGCAGTGAATTGAGGGGGCAAAATCAGCCCCAGCATTTT. Translated: CASSELRGQNQPQHF.

The chain combines TRBV5-5 with TRBJ1-4; maybe TRBD1 (5 bases). Germline CDR1 reads SGHKS; CDR2 reads YYEKEE (reference sequence). The CDR3 consists of 18 residues. The V gene lost 3 bases and the J gene lost 2 bases, with 20 bases spanning the gap. The CDR3, as DNA: TGTGCCAGCAGCTCGGGACTTCGTCTAACCACGACTAATGAAAAACTGTTTTTT. This gives the protein CASSSGLRLTTTNEKLFF.

V is TRBV3-1 (or the pseudogene TRBV3-2) and J is TRBJ2-3; possible D gene TRBD1, 7 bases. CDR1 and CDR2 (germline): LGHDT, YNNKEL (reference sequence). The V gene lost 4 bases and the J gene lost 7 bases, with 18 bases spanning the gap. The CDR3 is 15 amino acids. The CDR3, as DNA: TGTGCCAGCAGCCCAGGGGGGTTATTAGGGAATACGCAGTATTTT. Its translation is CASSPGGLLGNTQYF.

The CDR3 region has the DNA TGTGCCAGCAGGGGTGGGACAGGGGCCTACATTGAAGCTTTCTTT. This translates into CASRGGTGAYIEAFF. The J gene is TRBJ1-1, the V gene TRBV6-5; TRBD1 matches 10 bases. The CDR3 totals 15 residues. Germline V gives CDR1 MNHEY, CDR2 SVGAGI. Trimming took 6 bases from V and 7 from J; bases not matched to a gene: 11.

V gene TRBV7-2 combines with J gene TRBJ2-7; tentative D call: TRBD2 (5 bases). The V gene's germline CDR1 is SGHTA and CDR2 FQGNSA. The V and J ends lost 5 bases and 5 bases respectively, with 16 bases between them. The CDR3 runs 14 residues. The CDR3 nucleotides are TGTGCCAGCAGCGTAGGGAGTACGCTCGACGAGCAGTACTTC. Translation: CASSVGSTLDEQYF.